The 9 T cell receptor beta chains reported below all come from one sample, sequenced in a study of T-cell memory formation after mild COVID-19. Each CDR3 protein gets one entry after TCRdb re-called the 5' RACE reads with MiXCR. The sample lists roughly 320,000 distinct CDR3 sequences, approximately 29% occurring once. The material sequenced was PBMCs or a T cell subset sorted from them (not recorded which). The receptors shown here come from an adult woman who had mild COVID-19 (a few samples of this study predate the infection). Cell type and time point are not known.

The chain combines TRBV20-1 with TRBJ1-1; D unresolved. The germline V gene has CDR1 DFQATT and CDR2 SNEGSKA (reference sequence). The V end was cut by 8 bases, the J end by 0 bases, with 13 bases between. The CDR3 runs 13 residues. The CDR3 sequence is CSPNLPLNTEAFF. The CDR3, as DNA: TGCAGTCCAAACCTACCCTTGAACACTGAAGCTTTCTTT.

The V and J genes are TRBV11-3 and TRBJ2-1; no clear D. The CDR3 covers 11 residues. V was trimmed by 4 bases and J by 8 bases, leaving 6 bases between them. CDR1 is SGHNT and CDR2 is YENEEA in the germline V gene. As DNA, the CDR3 is TGTGCCAGCAGCTCCAAGGATGAGCAGTTCTTC. It codes for CASSSKDEQFF.

The genes are TRBV2 and TRBJ2-7; 7 nucleotides match TRBD1. With 5 bases clipped from V and 0 bases from J, the junction kept 7 bases outside the gene matches. The germline CDR1 and CDR2 sequences are SNHLY and FYNNEI. The CDR3 is 15 amino acids. In DNA form, the CDR3 reads TGTGCCAGCAGTCCGGGACAGAGAAGCTCCTACGAGCAGTACTTC. Translated: CASSPGQRSSYEQYF.

The chain carries TRBV6-5 and TRBJ2-5; 8 nucleotides match TRBD2. CDR3 length: 15 residues. The V gene's germline CDR1 is MNHEY and CDR2 SVGAGI. Losses at the gene ends were 4 bases for V and 9 bases for J; bases not matched to a gene: 13. In DNA form, the CDR3 reads TGTGCCAGCAGTTCCAGGACTAGCCAGACGGAGGCCCAGTACTTC. Its translation: CASSSRTSQTEAQYF.

The chain recombines TRBV4-1 with TRBJ2-1, with 7 positions matching TRBD1. V shed 6 bases and J 4 bases; nucleotides not matched to a gene: 9. CDR1 and CDR2 (germline): MGHRA, YSYEKL. The CDR3 is 15 residues long. CDR3 amino acids: CASSSLRDRYNEQFF. As DNA, the CDR3 is TGCGCCAGCAGTTCTCTCCGGGACAGATACAATGAGCAGTTCTTC.

This clonotype occurred a few times. The germline gene is not matched at one end of the junction; a read error may be the cause. The chain is built from TRBV20-1 and TRBJ2-1, with 7 positions matching TRBD2. The CDR3 extends over 15 amino acids. Germline CDR1 is DFQATT and CDR2 is SNEGSKA (reference sequence). CDR3 bases: TGCAGTGCTTCTGCCTGGGCTAGCGGAGGTCAGGAGCATTTCTTC. Translation gives CSASAWASGGQEHFF.

V gene TRBV5-1 combines with J gene TRBJ1-4, with D hard to call. V dropped 2 bases and J dropped 8 bases, with 10 bases sitting between them. Germline lookup yields CDR1 SGHRS and CDR2 YFSETQ. This CDR3 is 13 amino acids long. The DNA of the CDR3 is TGCGCCAGCAGCTTTTCGGCCGAAGAAAAACTGTTTTTT. Translated, it gives CASSFSAEEKLFF.

This clonotype has only a few counts. The chain combines TRBV20-1 with TRBJ2-1; a possible D gene is TRBD1 (5 bases). Germline V gives CDR1 DFQATT, CDR2 SNEGSKA (reference sequence). Trimming stripped 3 bases from V and 7 bases from J, with 13 bases between. The CDR3 has 13 residues. CDR3 DNA: TGCAGTGCTAGGGTCGCAGGGCTTAATGAGCAGTTCTTC. It is translated as CSARVAGLNEQFF.

This clonotype has only a few counts. The V gene is TRBV3-1, the J gene TRBJ2-5; 9 bases fit TRBD1. V was clipped by 3 bases and J by 6 bases; unmatched bases: 2. The CDR3 length is 13 residues. Germline V gene lookup returns CDR1 LGHDT and CDR2 YNNKEL (reference sequence). The chain's CDR3 is CASSQDRGQTQYF. CDR3 coding DNA: TGTGCCAGCAGCCAGGACAGGGGCCAGACCCAGTACTTC.